Shown below are 21 T cell receptor beta chains from a single sample sequenced in a study of T cell responses to AZD1222 COVID-19 vaccine. Profiling relied on immunoSEQ multiplex PCR, and the TCRdb table lists in-frame clones only, not all of them. The table includes about 45,000 clones, around 90% detected once. Sample: peripheral blood, taken 28 days after the second AZD1222 dose. These receptors were collected from an adult who received the AZD1222 COVID-19 vaccine.

The J gene is TRBJ1-5, the V gene TRBV6-5; 9 nucleotides align to TRBD1. The CDR3 sequence is 15 residues long. Germline V lookup: CDR1 MNHEY, CDR2 SVGAGI. With 8 bases clipped from V and 5 bases from J, the junction kept 10 bases outside the gene matches. Here the CDR3 reads CASGRRQGVDQPQHF. CDR3 DNA: TGTGCCAGCGGCCGTAGACAGGGGGTAGATCAGCCCCAGCATTTT.

The chain is built from TRBV7-9 and TRBJ1-2; D is ambiguous. The germline CDR1 and CDR2 sequences are SEHNR and FQNEAQ (reference sequence). This CDR3 is built from 13 residues. V was pared by 3 bases and J by 0 bases, with 5 bases between. CDR3 residues: CASSFSTNYGYTF. For the CDR3, the DNA is TGTGCCAGCAGCTTCAGTACTAACTATGGCTACACCTTC.

The chain employs TRBV24-1 and TRBJ2-5; 11 nucleotides align to TRBD2. The germline gives CDR1 KGHDR, CDR2 SFDVKD. Trimming cost V 5 bases and J 4 bases; bases outside gene matches: 5. The CDR3 contains 15 residues. CDR3 region: CATSAVAGGIETQYF. The CDR3 bases are TGTGCCACCAGTGCGGTAGCGGGAGGGATAGAGACCCAGTACTTC.

DNA for the CDR3: TGTGCCAGCAGCCGGCCCCAGAGCAATCAGCCCCAGCATTTT. Residues: CASSRPQSNQPQHF. The chain couples TRBV28 to TRBJ1-5; no firm D call. With 6 bases removed from V and 1 base from J, the gap between germline ends came to 10 bases. The CDR3 consists of 14 residues. CDR1 MDHEN and CDR2 SYDVKM come from the germline V gene.

This clone showed up just once. V and J are TRBV12-5 and TRBJ1-4; no clear D gene. The V gene lost 3 bases and the J gene lost 2 bases, with 7 bases spanning the gap. This CDR3 region has 14 residues. The V gene's germline CDR1 is LGHNT and CDR2 FRNRAP. The CDR3 nucleotides read TGTGCTAGTGGTTTTTTGGGGACTAATGAAAAACTGTTTTTT. Translated: CASGFLGTNEKLFF.

This rearrangement joins TRBV2 to TRBJ2-7; possibly TRBD2 for D (5 bases). Germline values: CDR1 SNHLY, CDR2 FYNNEI. The CDR3 consists of 14 residues. V lost 8 bases, J lost 2 bases, and 16 bases lay in between. CDR3 bases: TGTGCCAGCTCGGGATCCCGGCCCACCTACGAGCAGTACTTC. It translates to CASSGSRPTYEQYF.

The chain employs TRBV4-1 and TRBJ2-1; 8 bases agree with TRBD1. J was trimmed by 4 bases and V by 1 base; bases with no gene match: 3. The length of the CDR3 is 15 residues. The germline gives CDR1 MGHRA, CDR2 YSYEKL. As DNA, the CDR3 is TGCGCCAGCAGCCAAGTTTGGGACAGGTACAATGAGCAGTTCTTC. Amino acids: CASSQVWDRYNEQFF.

This rearrangement joins TRBV2 to TRBJ1-1, with unresolved D. Germline-derived CDR1 and CDR2 are SNHLY and FYNNEI. The CDR3 has 11 amino acids. Trimming stripped 9 bases from V and 3 bases from J, with 8 bases between. The CDR3 spells CARSADTEAFF. The DNA of the CDR3 is TGTGCCAGGTCCGCGGACACTGAAGCTTTCTTT.

The chain employs TRBV6-5 and TRBJ2-3, with 9 bases identical to TRBD2. The ends lost 0 bases at V and 0 bases at J; junction bases unmatched: 1. The CDR3 spans 16 residues. The V gene's germline CDR1 is MNHEY and CDR2 SVGAGI. The CDR3 coding sequence is TGTGCCAGCAGTTACTCCGCGGGAGGGAGCACAGATACGCAGTATTTT. Protein: CASSYSAGGSTDTQYF.

This chain connects TRBV3-1 (or the pseudogene TRBV3-2) to TRBJ2-1; perhaps TRBD1 as D (6 bases). The CDR3 length is 15 residues. CDR1 is LGHDT, CDR2 YNNKEL, per germline (reference sequence). V was clipped by 0 bases and J by 9 bases, with 15 bases between them. CDR3 region: CASSQDTSLGGEQFF. CDR3 in DNA: TGTGCCAGCAGCCAAGATACATCACTAGGGGGTGAGCAGTTCTTC.

This sequence joins TRBV2 and TRBJ2-5; possibly TRBD2 for D (5 bases). This CDR3 region has 15 residues. V was shortened by 7 bases and J by 2 bases, with 17 bases between the two germline ends. In germline, CDR1 is SNHLY, CDR2 FYNNEI. The CDR3 coding sequence is TGTGCCAGCACCGGGGAAATGACGTCGCAAGAGACCCAGTACTTC. It codes for CASTGEMTSQETQYF.

V gene TRBV19 combines with J gene TRBJ1-3; D is possibly TRBD1 (6 bases). Trimming removed 7 bases at V and 0 bases at J, with 19 bases between. CDR1 is LNHDA, CDR2 SQIVND, per germline (reference sequence). The CDR3 is 17 amino acids. The CDR3 sequence is CASTPIPGASSGNTIYF. For the CDR3, the DNA is TGTGCCAGTACCCCAATCCCAGGGGCGAGCTCTGGAAACACCATATATTTT.

The chain uses TRBV5-1 and TRBJ1-2; D unclear. Germline values: CDR1 SGHRS, CDR2 YFSETQ. V lost 4 bases and J lost 4, with 14 bases in between. There are 14 residues in the CDR3. The CDR3 bases are TGCGCCAGCAGCGCAAGGACGGATGGCTATGGCTACACCTTC. It translates to CASSARTDGYGYTF. Looking up the rest from reference TRBV5-1 and TRBJ1-2 gives the full variable domain: KAGVTQTPRYLIKTRGQQVTLSCSPISGHRSVSWYQQTPGQGLQFLFEYFSETQRNKGNFPGRFSGRQFSNSRSEMNVSTLELGDSALYLCASSARTDGYGYTFGSGTRLTVV.

The rearrangement joins TRBV6-5 to TRBJ2-7; tentative D call: TRBD2 (6 bases). CDR3 size: 14 residues. The V gene's germline CDR1 is MNHEY and CDR2 SVGAGI. V lost 6 bases, J lost 5 bases, and 17 bases lay in between. The CDR3, as DNA: TGTGCCAGCAGGGCTATGGAGGGAGCTAACGAGCAGTACTTC. Amino acids: CASRAMEGANEQYF.

The V call is TRBV30, the J call TRBJ2-7; D unresolved. The V end was cut by 0 bases, the J end by 9 bases, with 12 bases between. The CDR3 totals 12 residues. Germline values: CDR1 GTSNPN, CDR2 SVGIG (reference sequence). CDR3 DNA sequence: TGTGCCTGGAGTGTAGGTCGTCACGGGCAGTACTTC. It codes for CAWSVGRHGQYF.

The chain carries TRBV21-1 and TRBJ2-3. TRBV21-1 constitutes a pseudogene. The length of the CDR3 is 17 residues. CDR3 sequence (DNA): TGTGCCAGCATTACATTGAGTAGGGAAGTCCGCACAGATACGCAGTATTTT. Translated, it gives CASITLSREVRTDTQYF.

This rearrangement joins TRBV18 to TRBJ1-4; D unclear. Germline CDR1 KGHSH, CDR2 LQKENI. V was trimmed by 2 bases and J by 0 bases, leaving 7 bases between them. The CDR3 has 15 amino acids. The CDR3 is CASSPDPATNEKLFF. The CDR3 region has the DNA TGTGCCAGCTCACCAGATCCTGCAACTAATGAAAAACTGTTTTTT.

The chain links TRBV18 to TRBJ1-6, with D uncertain. Trimming pared 3 bases from V and 10 bases from J, leaving 13 bases between. This CDR3 is 14 amino acids long. Germline CDR1 and CDR2: KGHSH and LQKENI. CDR3 bases: TGTGCCAGCTCACCTGAAGGCTTTGGCTCACCCCTCCACTTT. Its translation is CASSPEGFGSPLHF.

V gene TRBV7-9 combines with J gene TRBJ2-1; TRBD2 might be the D (5 bases). The germline V and J ends were trimmed by 3 bases and 2 bases, with 11 bases remaining between them. This CDR3 contains 15 residues. Germline values: CDR1 SEHNR, CDR2 FQNEAQ (reference sequence). Written as DNA, the CDR3 is TGTGCCAGCAGCTTTCGAGGGAGCCCCTACAATGAGCAGTTCTTC. Translation gives CASSFRGSPYNEQFF.

V and J are TRBV4-3 and TRBJ2-7; no definite D call. V was pared by 2 bases and J by 2 bases, with 7 bases between. Germline V gene sequence: CDR1 LGHNA, CDR2 YSLEER. The CDR3 totals 13 residues. CDR3 nucleotide sequence: TGCGCCAGCAGCCAATCGAGAACCTACGAGCAGTACTTC. Translated, it gives CASSQSRTYEQYF.

The J gene is TRBJ2-3, the V gene TRBV20-1; 13 bases are a match to TRBD2. Per the germline V gene, CDR1 is DFQATT and CDR2 is SNEGSKA (reference sequence). CDR3 length equals 14 residues. V dropped 3 bases and J dropped 5; count of bases not matched to a gene: 2. The CDR3 DNA is TGCAGTGCTAGTGGACTAGCGGGAGAAGATACGCAGTATTTT. Its protein is CSASGLAGEDTQYF.